The rows below give T cell receptor beta chains drawn from one sample of a study of OX40 agonist ivuxolimab in advanced cancers. Clones were read by immunoSEQ multiplex PCR, and TCRdb kept only the in-frame ones, dropping some. The sample includes more than 70,000 clones, almost 85% of them seen just once. The sequencing here drew on CD4+ or CD8+ T cells sorted from blood, taken in a trial of the OX40 agonist ivuxolimab. These receptors were collected from an adult with an advanced solid tumor such as melanoma, head and neck, liver or kidney cancer. Each CDR3 is given with its conserved first and last residue. The D gene is left open where the match is weak. The listing skips clone size in some rows; elsewhere it reads once, few, many or a size class.

>TRBV6-1|15|NA|NA|TRBJ2-2
CASRETTHRAGELFF
TGTGCCAGCAGGGAGACTACCCACAGGGCCGGGGAGCTGTTTTTT
>TRBV5-6|15|NA|NA|TRBJ2-2
CASSLDRTDTGELFF
TGTGCCAGCAGCTTGGATAGGACAGACACCGGGGAGCTGTTTTTT
>TRBV30|16|NA|TRBD2|TRBJ2-3
CAWSRRLAGAPDTQYF
TGTGCCTGGAGTCGACGACTAGCGGGAGCCCCAGATACGCAGTATTTT
>TRBV18|13|NA|TRBD1|TRBJ1-4
CASSGQGNEKLFF
TGTGCCAGCTCGGGACAGGGGAATGAAAAACTGTTTTTT
>TRBV21-1|13|few|NA|TRBJ1-5
CASTPDRDQPQHF
TGTGCCAGCACCCCGGACAGGGATCAGCCCCAGCATTTT
>TRBV19|15|NA|NA|TRBJ2-3
CASSASEGGTDTQYF
TGTGCCAGTAGCGCCTCTGAAGGGGGCACAGATACGCAGTATTTT
>TRBV7-9|14|few|TRBD2|TRBJ2-7
CASSKTSGSQEQYF
TGTGCCAGCAGCAAAACTAGCGGGAGCCAAGAGCAGTACTTC
>TRBV14|14|NA|NA|TRBJ2-5
CASSPGGGRETQYF
TGTGCCAGCAGCCCAGGTGGGGGTCGGGAGACCCAGTACTTC
>TRBV6-5|15|NA|TRBD1|TRBJ2-6
CASSRGRPGANVLTF
TGTGCCAGCAGCAGGGGGCGCCCTGGGGCCAACGTCCTGACTTTC
>TRBV11-2|15|NA|NA|TRBJ1-1
CASSRIRSGIAEAFF
TGTGCCAGCAGCCGCATTAGGTCGGGGATTGCTGAAGCTTTCTTT
>TRBV28|15|NA|TRBD1|TRBJ2-1
CASSGGQGAYNEQFF
TGTGCCAGCAGTGGGGGACAGGGGGCCTACAATGAGCAGTTCTTC
>TRBV7-2|15|NA|NA|TRBJ2-3
CASSLEVGVTDTQYF
TGTGCCAGCAGCTTAGAAGTCGGGGTCACAGATACGCAGTATTTT
>TRBV6-5|14|few|NA|TRBJ1-1
CASSRGGGSTEAFF
TGTGCCAGCAGCCGAGGAGGGGGATCCACTGAAGCTTTCTTT
>TRBV5-6|14|few|NA|TRBJ1-2
CASRAPLGYHGYTF
TGTGCCAGCAGGGCTCCCTTAGGGTACCATGGCTACACCTTC
>TRBV7-2|12|NA|NA|TRBJ2-1
CASSRGQDEQFF
TGTGCCAGCAGCCGAGGTCAGGATGAGCAGTTCTTC
>TRBV18|13|NA|NA|TRBJ2-3
CASSPSGADTQYF
TGTGCCAGCTCACCAAGTGGCGCAGATACGCAGTATTTT
>TRBV10-1|17|NA|NA|TRBJ2-1
CASSESRGRSSYNEQFF
TGCGCCAGCAGTGAGTCGAGAGGTAGGAGCTCCTACAATGAGCAGTTCTTC
>TRBV30|16|NA|TRBD1|TRBJ2-3
CAWSPTGTGYTDTQYF
TGTGCCTGGAGTCCAACCGGGACAGGGTACACAGATACGCAGTATTTT
>TRBV4-3|21|NA|TRBD2|TRBJ2-3
CASSQVYDGASGSYRTDTQYF
TGCGCCAGCAGCCAAGTATACGATGGGGCTAGCGGGTCTTACCGCACAGATACGCAGTATTTT
>TRBV6-5|14|NA|NA|TRBJ2-2
CASAFLAGTGELFF
TGTGCCAGCGCTTTTCTAGCCGGGACCGGGGAGCTGTTTTTT
>TRBV27|13|NA|NA|TRBJ2-7
CASSKRDGYEQYF
TGTGCCAGCAGCAAACGGGACGGTTACGAGCAGTACTTC
>TRBV6-6|15|NA|NA|TRBJ2-6
CASSEEFSGANVLTF
TGTGCCAGCAGTGAGGAGTTCTCTGGGGCCAACGTCCTGACTTTC
>TRBV6-5|15|NA|NA|TRBJ2-2
CASTEARADTGELFF
TGTGCCAGCACCGAAGCAAGGGCCGACACCGGGGAGCTGTTTTTT
>TRBV6-6|16|once|NA|TRBJ2-7
CASSYSGGGPTYEQYF
TGTGCCAGCAGTTACTCTGGGGGGGGGCCCACCTACGAGCAGTACTTC
>TRBV6-5|13|NA|NA|TRBJ2-1
CASSSRANNEQFF
TGTGCCAGCAGTTCCCGAGCAAACAATGAGCAGTTCTTC
>TRBV11-2|15|once|NA|TRBJ1-6
CASSLGGRVTSPLHF
TGTGCCAGCAGCTTAGGTGGTAGGGTCACATCACCCCTCCACTTT
>TRBV11-2|14|NA|NA|TRBJ2-5
CASSLGGYMETQYF
TGTGCCAGCAGCTTAGGAGGTTACATGGAGACCCAGTACTTC
>TRBV13|19|NA|NA|TRBJ2-3
CASSWGGNRPTFGTDTQYF
TGTGCCAGCAGCTGGGGAGGAAACCGACCAACCTTCGGCACAGATACGCAGTATTTT
>TRBV6-6|14|NA|TRBD2|TRBJ2-5
CASTRLAEQETQYF
TGTGCCAGCACTAGACTAGCGGAACAAGAGACCCAGTACTTC
>TRBV4-3|15|NA|NA|TRBJ2-3
CASSQDLSPTDTQYF
TGCGCCAGCAGCCAAGATCTAAGCCCCACAGATACGCAGTATTTT
>TRBV5-1|12|NA|NA|TRBJ2-2
CASSFNTGELFF
TGCGCCAGCAGCTTTAACACCGGGGAGCTGTTTTTT
>TRBV6-6|15|NA|NA|TRBJ2-7
CASSYPGTGSYEQYF
TGTGCCAGCAGTTACCCCGGGACCGGTTCCTACGAGCAGTACTTC
>TRBV7-2|14|NA|NA|TRBJ2-1
CASKQGDLRPEQFF
TGTGCCAGCAAACAAGGGGATCTAAGACCTGAGCAGTTCTTC
>TRBV29-1|15|NA|NA|TRBJ2-3
CSVQRSGPNTDTQYF
TGCAGCGTTCAGAGATCAGGGCCAAACACAGATACGCAGTATTTT
>TRBV6-5|13|NA|NA|TRBJ1-1
CASSYQGAWGAFF
TGTGCCAGCAGTTACCAAGGGGCATGGGGAGCTTTCTTT
>TRBV5-4|14|NA|TRBD2|TRBJ2-7
CASSPGLASYEQYF
TGTGCCAGCAGCCCTGGACTAGCGTCGTACGAGCAGTACTTC
>TRBV11-2|15|NA|TRBD2|TRBJ2-1
CASTTLWRGALEQFF
TGTGCCAGCACCACCCTGTGGCGGGGGGCACTTGAGCAGTTCTTC
>TRBV7-2|15|NA|NA|TRBJ2-7
CASSFARAGFGEQYF
TGTGCCAGCAGCTTCGCCAGGGCAGGCTTCGGCGAGCAGTACTTC
>TRBV6-1|16|NA|TRBD1|TRBJ1-5
CASSEYTTGASRPQHF
TGTGCCAGCAGTGAATATACGACAGGGGCTAGCCGGCCCCAGCATTTT
>TRBV14|15|few|NA|TRBJ1-6
CASSQGQGFVSPLHF
TGTGCCAGCAGCCAAGGGCAGGGGTTTGTTTCACCCCTCCACTTT
>TRBV10-3|12|NA|TRBD2|TRBJ2-5
CAIGTSWETQYF
TGTGCCATCGGGACTAGCTGGGAGACCCAGTACTTC
>TRBV19|14|NA|TRBD1|TRBJ2-1
CASSMTGGYNEQFF
TGTGCCAGTAGTATGACAGGGGGTTACAATGAGCAGTTCTTC
>TRBV7-8|14|NA|TRBD1|TRBJ1-2
CASSLFGTAYGYTF
TGTGCCAGCAGCTTATTCGGGACAGCCTATGGCTACACCTTC